This T cell receptor beta chain was recorded in a study of human T cells and chemical hapten exposure (dated by TCRdb to the early 2020s). At the level of the whole study: For sensitization, 2% DPC in acetone was applied to a roughly 2 cm by roughly 2 cm area of upper inner arm skin. Patch testing on the upper back used Finn chambers containing 0.01% DPC, with scoring done after 6 days according to International Contact Dermatitis Research Group standards. This study followed changes in the peripheral blood TCR repertoire in vivo during primary and secondary sensitization of alopecia patients to the hapten diphenylcyclopropenone (DPC). For TCR sequencing, blood came from 25 to 35 alopecia patients at anywhere from one to four time points (pre-sensitization, 2, 6 and 24 weeks). Throughout the study period of around 25 weeks, patients also received therapeutic DPC doses to the scalp every week. Blood was sampled from patients pre-sensitization (week 0) and at 2, 6 and about 24 weeks after DPC sensitization. The libraries were sequenced as a pool, and the TCR yield per sample differed mostly because of small variations in library volumes within the pool. Alopecia areata with under or over 50% scalp involvement, alopecia totalis and alopecia universalis were represented in the patient cohort, which was mostly female. Results the study describes overall, beyond this receptor: Patch test score correlated positively with the number of PT1 expanded TCRs, reaching significance at thresholds 8, 16 and 32 but not at 4. Compared with pre-sensitization or healthy control sets, expanded TCRs formed significantly more large CDR3 similarity clusters, which is consistent with antigen-driven responses. Repeated subsampling changed both the strength of the expansion versus patch-test correlation and the threshold at which that correlation became significant. No change with DPC sensitization was found in the number of TCRs above 1 in 1000 frequency, and no evidence of global repertoire structure alterations was found. Because all patients had alopecia, a presumed autoimmune disease, the immune response of the patients might differ from that of healthy individuals.

Explained via the paper, the time point label denotes: patch test 1, 2 weeks after DPC sensitization. The treatment or condition label here, explained by the study, means: therapeutic diphenylcyclopropenone sensitization with weekly scalp DPC. At every patch-test visit, the blood draw took place before the patch test was put on. Eligible patients were aged 18 to 70, diagnosed with alopecia, deemed suitable for DPC therapy, and excluded if pregnant. Unfractionated whole blood was collected in Tempus Blood RNA tubes, and total RNA was extracted from that blood. V is pruned by 7 bases and J by 1 base, leaving 9 bases of the junction without a gene match. For CDR1 and CDR2, the germline V gene lists KGHDR and SFDVKD. Measured from the cysteine to the phenylalanine, the CDR3 is 17 residues long. CDR3 DNA only is kept here, 51 bases in frame from base 1. Libraries were constructed by RACE. The instrument given in TCRdb is NextSeq 500. During library preparation, unique molecular identifiers were attached to individual cDNA molecules so that TCRs could be counted quantitatively and reproducibly. Both TCR alpha and TCR beta chains were sequenced from each blood RNA sample. The paper's processing steps were these. A median of around 100,000 TCRs per sample was observed, with a range of about 23,224 to 750,000. V, J and CDR3 annotation of the TCR reads was performed with the Decombinator software suite. Every sample was subsampled to the same number of TCRs (28,000) for the PS versus PT1 abundance plots. TCRs were defined as expanded if absent before sensitization and observed at least eight times at the 2-week time point. TCRdb reworked the public reads: Q25 trimming with fastp, MiXCR clone assembly, productive beta chains retained. Rows with a matching CDR3 protein are joined into one entry that keeps the most common DNA and genes. These V and J calls rely on TCRdb rather than the paper's analysis. The sample yields around 380,000 distinct CDR3 sequences; approximately 5% were counted once. The ten largest clones add up to approximately 2.3% of the sample.

This clonotype was seen a handful of times. Its cognate antigen has yet to be identified. No base-level quality is on record; no much larger clone is a single base apart. The material sequenced was whole blood, taken in connection with sensitization to the hapten diphenylcyclopropenone (DPC). This receptor was obtained from a woman between 50 and 59 years old with alopecia areata. Some clones in this sample may be carry-over from other donors' samples. The chain joins TRBV24-1 to TRBJ2-6, with 7 central nucleotides matching TRBD1. The nucleotide sequence reads as follows: TGTGCCACCAGCCAGACAGGGTCTAGGTCTGGGGCCAACGTCCTGACTTTC. It translates to CATSQTGSRSGANVLTF.